The clone carrying this T cell receptor (beta chain) has a single count. Its antigen is as yet unknown. From germline, CDR1 is MNHEY and CDR2 SVGAGI. V gave up 6 bases and J gave up 0 bases, with 12 bases separating them. There are 15 residues in the CDR3. Only in-frame clones appear in the TCRdb table, and some are missing; sequencing was by immunoSEQ multiplex PCR. The table has some 60,000 clones, about 88% seen once. The data originate from a study of T cell responses to AZD1222 COVID-19 vaccine. Study-level findings and limits: Spike-specific TCRs gained breadth and depth after people received two AZD1222 doses. Reports say nearly half of spike-specific TCRs go after unmutated variant regions. It should be noted that donors were predominantly white British and more often female, and clonal diversity was possibly underestimated.

This TCR came from an adult who received the AZD1222 COVID-19 vaccine. Source: peripheral blood, taken 28 days after the second AZD1222 dose. The J gene is TRBJ1-5, the V gene TRBV6-5; no firm D call. The CDR3 sequence: CASSPEPYSNQPQHF. CDR3 nucleotides: TGTGCCAGCAGCCCGGAACCTTATAGCAATCAGCCCCAGCATTTT.